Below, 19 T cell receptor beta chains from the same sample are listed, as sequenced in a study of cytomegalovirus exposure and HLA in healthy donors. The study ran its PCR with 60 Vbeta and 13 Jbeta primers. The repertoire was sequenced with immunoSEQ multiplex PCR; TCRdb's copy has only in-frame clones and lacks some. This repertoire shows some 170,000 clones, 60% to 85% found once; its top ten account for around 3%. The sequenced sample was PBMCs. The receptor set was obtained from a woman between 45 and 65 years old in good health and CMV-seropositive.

CDR3 nucleotides: TGCGCCAGCAGTTTACTACCCACGTCGGAGACCCAGTACTTC. This codes for CASSLLPTSETQYF. The chain combines TRBV5-1 with TRBJ2-5; no definite D call. This CDR3 has 14 residues. Trimming removed 5 bases from V and 5 bases from J, with 16 bases in between. From germline, CDR1 is SGHRS and CDR2 YFSETQ. Together with reference TRBV5-1 and TRBJ2-5, the CDR3 gives the full variable domain: KAGVTQTPRYLIKTRGQQVTLSCSPISGHRSVSWYQQTPGQGLQFLFEYFSETQRNKGNFPGRFSGRQFSNSRSEMNVSTLELGDSALYLCASSLLPTSETQYFGPGTRLLVL.

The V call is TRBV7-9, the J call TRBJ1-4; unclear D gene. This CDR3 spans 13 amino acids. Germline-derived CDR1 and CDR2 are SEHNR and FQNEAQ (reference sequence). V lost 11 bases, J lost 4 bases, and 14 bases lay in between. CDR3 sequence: CASEAFVNEKLFF. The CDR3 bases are TGTGCCTCGGAGGCCTTCGTTAATGAAAAACTGTTTTTT.

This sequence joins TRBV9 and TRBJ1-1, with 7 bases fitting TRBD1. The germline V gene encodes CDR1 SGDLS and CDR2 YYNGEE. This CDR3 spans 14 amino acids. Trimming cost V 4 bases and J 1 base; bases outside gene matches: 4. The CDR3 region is CASSTGQSNTEAFF. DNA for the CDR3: TGTGCCAGCAGCACGGGACAGTCGAACACTGAAGCTTTCTTT.

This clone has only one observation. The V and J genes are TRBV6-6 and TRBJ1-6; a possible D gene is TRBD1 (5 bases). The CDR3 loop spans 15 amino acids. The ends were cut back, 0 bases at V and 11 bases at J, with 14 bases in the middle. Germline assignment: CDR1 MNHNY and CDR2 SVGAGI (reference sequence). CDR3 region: CASSYSTGGVAPLHF. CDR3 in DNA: TGTGCCAGCAGTTACTCGACTGGGGGGGTCGCACCCCTCCACTTT.

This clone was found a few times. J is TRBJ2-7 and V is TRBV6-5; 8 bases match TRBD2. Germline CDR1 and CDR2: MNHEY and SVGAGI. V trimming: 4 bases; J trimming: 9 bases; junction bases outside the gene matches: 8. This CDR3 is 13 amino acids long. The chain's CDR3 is CASSSGLAAAQYF. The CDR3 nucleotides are TGTGCCAGCAGTTCAGGACTAGCCGCTGCGCAGTACTTC.

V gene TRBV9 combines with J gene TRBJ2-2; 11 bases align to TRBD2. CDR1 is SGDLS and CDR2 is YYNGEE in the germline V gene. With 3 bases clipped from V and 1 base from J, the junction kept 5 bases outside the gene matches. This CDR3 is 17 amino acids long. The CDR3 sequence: CASSGRLAGWNTGELFF. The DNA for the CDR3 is TGTGCCAGCAGCGGCCGACTAGCGGGGTGGAACACCGGGGAGCTGTTTTTT.

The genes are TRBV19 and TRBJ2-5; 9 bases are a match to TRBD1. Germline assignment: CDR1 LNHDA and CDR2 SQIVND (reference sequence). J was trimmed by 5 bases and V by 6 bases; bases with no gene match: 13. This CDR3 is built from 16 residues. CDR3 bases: TGTGCCAGTAGCCAGTCCCGGGACAGGGAACGGGAGACCCAGTACTTC. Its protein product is CASSQSRDRERETQYF.

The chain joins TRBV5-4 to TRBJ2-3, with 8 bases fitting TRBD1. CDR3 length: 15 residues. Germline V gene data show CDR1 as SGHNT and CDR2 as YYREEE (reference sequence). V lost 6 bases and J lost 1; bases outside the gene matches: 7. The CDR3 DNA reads TGTGCCAGCACCGTACCGGGACAGGGCACAGATACGCAGTATTTT. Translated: CASTVPGQGTDTQYF.

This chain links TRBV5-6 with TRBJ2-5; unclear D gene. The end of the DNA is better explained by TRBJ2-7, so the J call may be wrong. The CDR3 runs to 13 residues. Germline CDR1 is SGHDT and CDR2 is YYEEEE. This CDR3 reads CASSLERPYEQYF. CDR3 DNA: TGTGCCAGCAGCTTGGAGCGACCGTACGAGCAGTACTTC.

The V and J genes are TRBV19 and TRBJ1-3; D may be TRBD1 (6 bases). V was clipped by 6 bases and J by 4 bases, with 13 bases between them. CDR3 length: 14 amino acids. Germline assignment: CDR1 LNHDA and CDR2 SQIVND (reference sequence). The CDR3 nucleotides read TGTGCCAGTAGCCCCCCAGGGGAAGGAAACACCATATATTTT. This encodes CASSPPGEGNTIYF.

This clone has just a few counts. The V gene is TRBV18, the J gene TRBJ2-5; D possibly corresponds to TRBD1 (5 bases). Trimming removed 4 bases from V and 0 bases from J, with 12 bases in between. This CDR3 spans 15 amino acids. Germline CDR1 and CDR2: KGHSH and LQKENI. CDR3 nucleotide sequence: TGTGCCAGCTCACAAAGCCAGGGCTACCAAGAGACCCAGTACTTC. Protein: CASSQSQGYQETQYF. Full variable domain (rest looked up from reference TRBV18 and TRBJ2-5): NAGVMQNPRHLVRRRGQEARLRCSPMKGHSHVYWYRQLPEEGLKFMVYLQKENIIDESGMPKERFSAEFPKEGPSILRIQQVVRGDSAAYFCASSQSQGYQETQYFGPGTRLLVL.

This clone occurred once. The CDR3 DNA reads as TGCGCCAGCAGCTTGGTCGGGGTAGACCCCTACAATGAGCAGTTCTTC. This translates into CASSLVGVDPYNEQFF. The V call is TRBV5-1, the J call TRBJ2-1, with D perhaps matching TRBD2 (5 bases). Between the trimmed V and J ends, which lost 0 bases and 2 bases, there was a span of 12 bases. The CDR3 spans 16 residues. The V gene's germline CDR1 is SGHRS and CDR2 YFSETQ.

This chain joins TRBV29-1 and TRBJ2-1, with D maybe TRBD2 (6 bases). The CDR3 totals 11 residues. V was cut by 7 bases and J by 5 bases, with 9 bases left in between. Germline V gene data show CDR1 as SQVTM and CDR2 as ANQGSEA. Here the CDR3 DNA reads TGCAGCGGGACTATTAACAATGAGCAGTTCTTC. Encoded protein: CSGTINNEQFF.

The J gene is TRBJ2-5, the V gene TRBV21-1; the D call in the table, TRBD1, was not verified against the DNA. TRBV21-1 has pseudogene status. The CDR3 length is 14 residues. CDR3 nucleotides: TGTGCCAGCAGCGTACGGGACAGGGGTGAGACCCAGTACTTC. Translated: CASSVRDRGETQYF.

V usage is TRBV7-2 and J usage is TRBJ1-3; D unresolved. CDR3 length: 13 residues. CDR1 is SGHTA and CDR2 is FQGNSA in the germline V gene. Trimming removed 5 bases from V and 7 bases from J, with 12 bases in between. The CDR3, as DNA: TGTGCCAGCAGCATAAAAGTTAGTAACACCATATATTTT. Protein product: CASSIKVSNTIYF. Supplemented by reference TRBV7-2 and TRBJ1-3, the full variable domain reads GAGVSQSPSNKVTEKGKDVELRCDPISGHTALYWYRQSLGQGLEFLIYFQGNSAPDKSGLPSDRFSAERTGGSVSTLTIQRTQQEDSAVYLCASSIKVSNTIYFGEGSWLTVV.

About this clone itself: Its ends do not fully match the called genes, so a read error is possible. CDR3 sequence reads: CASSSTVQGTQYF. CDR3 nucleotides: TGTGCCAGCAGCTCGACAGTGCAAGGGACCCAGTACTTC. This chain joins TRBV7-2 and TRBJ2-5, with a tentative D call TRBD1 (5 bases). Germline lookup yields CDR1 SGHTA and CDR2 FQGNSA. The CDR3 has 13 amino acids. The variable domain in full, with the rest retrieved from reference TRBV7-2 and TRBJ2-5, is GAGVSQSPSNKVTEKGKDVELRCDPISGHTALYWYRQSLGQGLEFLIYFQGNSAPDKSGLPSDRFSAERTGGSVSTLTIQRTQQEDSAVYLCASSSTVQGTQYFGPGTRLLVL.

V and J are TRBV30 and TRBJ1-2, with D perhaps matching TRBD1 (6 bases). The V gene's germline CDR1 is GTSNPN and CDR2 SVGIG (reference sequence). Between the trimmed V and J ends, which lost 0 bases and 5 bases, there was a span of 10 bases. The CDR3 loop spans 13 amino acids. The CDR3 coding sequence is TGTGCCTGGAGTGTAAGGGGGGGATATGGCTACACCTTC. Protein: CAWSVRGGYGYTF.

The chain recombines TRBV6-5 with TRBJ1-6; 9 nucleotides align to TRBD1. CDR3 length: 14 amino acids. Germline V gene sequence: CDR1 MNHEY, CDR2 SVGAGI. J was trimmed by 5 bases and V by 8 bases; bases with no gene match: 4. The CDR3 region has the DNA TGTGCCAGCTCAAGACAGGGGGATAATTCACCCCTCCACTTT. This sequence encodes CASSRQGDNSPLHF.

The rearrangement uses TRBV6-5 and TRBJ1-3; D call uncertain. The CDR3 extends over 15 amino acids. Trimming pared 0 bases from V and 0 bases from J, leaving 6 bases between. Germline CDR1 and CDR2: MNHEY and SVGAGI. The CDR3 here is CASSYSEFSGNTIYF. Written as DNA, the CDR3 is TGTGCCAGCAGTTACTCAGAGTTCTCTGGAAACACCATATATTTT.